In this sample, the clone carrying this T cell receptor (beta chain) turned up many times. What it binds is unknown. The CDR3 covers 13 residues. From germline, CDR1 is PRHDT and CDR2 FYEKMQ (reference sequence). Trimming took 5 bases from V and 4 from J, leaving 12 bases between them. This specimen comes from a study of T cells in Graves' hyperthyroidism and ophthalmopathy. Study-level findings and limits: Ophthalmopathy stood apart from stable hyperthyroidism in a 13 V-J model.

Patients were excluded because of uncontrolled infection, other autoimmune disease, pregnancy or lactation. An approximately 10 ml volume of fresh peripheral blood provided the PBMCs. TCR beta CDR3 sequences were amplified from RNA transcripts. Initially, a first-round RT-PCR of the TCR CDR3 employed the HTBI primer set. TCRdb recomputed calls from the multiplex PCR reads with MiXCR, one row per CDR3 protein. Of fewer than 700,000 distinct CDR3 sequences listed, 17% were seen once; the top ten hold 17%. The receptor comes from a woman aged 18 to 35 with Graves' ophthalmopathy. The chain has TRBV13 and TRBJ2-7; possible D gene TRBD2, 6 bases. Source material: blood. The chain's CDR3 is CASSGGGIYEQYF. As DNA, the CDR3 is TGTGCCAGCAGCGGCGGCGGGATTTACGAGCAGTACTTC.